This passage covers 30 T cell receptor beta chains from one sample sequenced in a study of OX40 agonist ivuxolimab in advanced cancers. Data came from immunoSEQ multiplex PCR; TCRdb stores just in-frame clones and leaves some out. The sample lists about 7,000 clones, roughly 70% occurring once. Here the sequenced sample was CD4+ or CD8+ T cells sorted from blood, taken in a trial of the OX40 agonist ivuxolimab. The source of these receptors is an adult with an advanced solid tumor such as melanoma, head and neck, liver or kidney cancer.

The chain uses TRBV5-4 and TRBJ1-1, with a possible D match to TRBD1 (5 bases). CDR3 length: 14 residues. Germline lookup yields CDR1 SGHNT and CDR2 YYREEE (reference sequence). V was shortened by 6 bases and J by 0 bases, with 12 bases between the two germline ends. The CDR3 spells CASNMGRMNTEAFF. The CDR3 DNA is TGTGCCAGCAATATGGGACGGATGAACACTGAAGCTTTCTTT.

The chain employs TRBV6-4 and TRBJ2-3, with TRBD2 identical over 9 bases. J lost 0 bases, V lost 2 bases, and 3 bases had no gene match. CDR1 and CDR2 (germline): MRHNA, SNTAGT. The CDR3 spans 16 residues. The CDR3 protein is CASSDSSGSSTDTQYF. The CDR3 DNA reads TGTGCCAGCAGTGACAGTAGCGGGAGTAGCACAGATACGCAGTATTTT.

This clone is labeled medium-sized (0.01 to 0.1%). The CDR3 sequence: CASSNRGTGELFF. In DNA form, the CDR3 reads TGTGCCAGCAGTAACAGAGGCACCGGGGAGCTGTTTTTT. The J gene is TRBJ2-2, the V gene TRBV28; D unresolved. The germline V gene has CDR1 MDHEN and CDR2 SYDVKM. The CDR3 has 13 amino acids. The V end lost 5 bases, the J end lost 4 bases, and 8 bases lay between the germline ends. Filled out from reference TRBV28 and TRBJ2-2, the complete variable domain reads DVKVTQSSRYLVKRTGEKVFLECVQDMDHENMFWYRQDPGLGLRLIYFSYDVKMKEKGDIPEGYSVSREKKERFSLILESASTNQTSMYLCASSNRGTGELFFGEGSRLTVL.

This chain links TRBV9 with TRBJ2-7, with 7 bases aligning to TRBD2. Germline assignment: CDR1 SGDLS and CDR2 YYNGEE. V lost 4 bases, J lost 1 base, and 8 bases stayed unmatched. This CDR3 contains 15 residues. CDR3 in amino acids: CASSYSGGGSYEQYF. The CDR3 region has the DNA TGTGCCAGCAGCTACAGTGGGGGAGGGTCCTACGAGCAGTACTTC.

This clone appeared a few times. Other DNA sequences in this sample translate to the same CDR3. V usage is TRBV5-1 and J usage is TRBJ1-1; no clear D gene. This CDR3 contains 12 residues. The V and J ends lost 5 bases and 1 base respectively, with 6 bases between them. CDR1 and CDR2 from the germline V gene are SGHRS and YFSETQ. DNA for the CDR3: TGCGCCAGCAGTATTGCGAACACTGAAGCTTTCTTT. Translated: CASSIANTEAFF.

This chain connects TRBV7-3 to TRBJ2-2, with no clear D. The germline CDR1 and CDR2 sequences are SGHTA and FQGTGA. The CDR3 runs 16 residues. The germline V and J ends were trimmed by 4 bases and 0 bases, with 12 bases remaining between them. CDR3 DNA: TGTGCCAGCAGCTCGGGTGGAACCGCGAACACCGGGGAGCTGTTTTTT. It specifies CASSSGGTANTGELFF.

The J gene is TRBJ2-1, the V gene TRBV27, with 7 bases fitting TRBD2. Germline assignment: CDR1 MNHEY and CDR2 SMNVEV (reference sequence). The ends lost 2 bases at V and 2 bases at J; junction bases unmatched: 0. The CDR3 contains 14 residues. The CDR3 region has the DNA TGTGCCAGCAGTTTAGCGGGAGCCTACAATGAGCAGTTCTTC. This encodes CASSLAGAYNEQFF.

The chain uses TRBV27 and TRBJ2-7; TRBD1 matches at 7 bases. The CDR3 has 14 amino acids. V lost 5 bases to trimming and J lost 0 bases; unmatched junction nucleotides: 4. From germline, CDR1 is MNHEY and CDR2 SMNVEV (reference sequence). The DNA of the CDR3 is TGTGCCAGCAGTGGACAGGAGAGCTCCTACGAGCAGTACTTC. Its translation: CASSGQESSYEQYF.

The chain couples TRBV27 to TRBJ2-1; tentative D call: TRBD2 (6 bases). This CDR3 region has 14 residues. Germline CDR1 reads MNHEY; CDR2 reads SMNVEV (reference sequence). Between the trimmed V and J ends, which lost 6 bases and 5 bases, there was a span of 14 bases. CDR3 protein: CASRRGGVNNEQFF. CDR3 nucleotides: TGTGCCAGCAGAAGGGGCGGGGTGAACAATGAGCAGTTCTTC.

The chain combines TRBV10-1 with TRBJ2-1, with 8 bases fitting TRBD2. The V gene end was trimmed by 8 bases and the J gene end by 6 bases; junction bases not matched to a gene: 6. The CDR3 is 13 amino acids. Germline V gene sequence: CDR1 WNHNN, CDR2 SYGVQD (reference sequence). In DNA, the CDR3 is TGCGCCAGCTATCCCGGGACTAGCAATGAGCAGTTCTTC. Its translation: CASYPGTSNEQFF.

A note on this clone: The sample has other DNA sequences that encode this CDR3 too. This chain connects TRBV7-9 to TRBJ1-1, with D uncertain. The germline V gene encodes CDR1 SEHNR and CDR2 FQNEAQ (reference sequence). The V end lost 3 bases, the J end lost 5 bases, and 7 bases lay between the germline ends. This CDR3 spans 12 amino acids. Written as DNA, the CDR3 is TGTGCCAGCAGCTTTGGGAGGACTGAAGCTTTCTTT. It translates to CASSFGRTEAFF.

CDR3 protein: CASSPRDDTTGELFF. The CDR3 DNA reads as TGTGCCAGCTCGCCAAGGGACGATACCACCGGGGAGCTGTTTTTT. The V gene is TRBV18, the J gene TRBJ2-2; D possibly uses TRBD1 or TRBD2 (5 bases each). The CDR3 runs to 15 residues. Germline CDR1 and CDR2: KGHSH and LQKENI. Between the trimmed V and J ends, which lost 6 bases and 4 bases, there was a span of 15 bases.

This chain uses TRBV15 with TRBJ2-3, with 9 positions matching TRBD2. The CDR3 is made up of 23 amino acids. V trimming: 9 bases; J trimming: 7 bases; junction bases outside the gene matches: 38. In germline, CDR1 is LNHNV, CDR2 YYDKDF (reference sequence). In DNA form, the CDR3 reads TGTGCCACAAAATCAACCCAATTGCGTAAGAAGGAGGCTAGCGGGACCAGCAACAATACGCAGTATTTT. Translation gives CATKSTQLRKKEASGTSNNTQYF. The full variable domain, rest sourced from reference TRBV15 and TRBJ2-3, is DAMVIQNPRYQVTQFGKPVTLSCSQTLNHNVMYWYQQKSSQAPKLLFHYYDKDFNNEADTPDNFQSRRPNTSFCFLDIRSPGLGDTAMYLCATKSTQLRKKEASGTSNNTQYFGPGTRLTVL.

V is TRBV27 and J is TRBJ1-2, with D uncertain. Germline V gives CDR1 MNHEY, CDR2 SMNVEV (reference sequence). The V end lost 0 bases, the J end lost 7 bases, and 12 bases lay between the germline ends. CDR3 length: 14 residues. The CDR3 reads CASSLSGPIGGYTF. CDR3 DNA: TGTGCCAGCAGTTTATCTGGGCCGATTGGTGGCTACACCTTC.

A few counts support this clone. CDR3 region: CAWSSGSYPGTTYEQYF. The CDR3 DNA is TGTGCCTGGTCTAGCGGGAGCTACCCAGGGACGACCTACGAGCAGTACTTC. The chain couples TRBV30 to TRBJ2-7, with 10 bases matching TRBD2. The V gene end was trimmed by 5 bases and the J gene end by 2 bases; junction bases not matched to a gene: 15. Germline CDR1 is GTSNPN and CDR2 is SVGIG (reference sequence). The CDR3 contains 17 residues.

V gene TRBV5-1 combines with J gene TRBJ2-1; perhaps D is TRBD1 or TRBD2 (6 bases each). Trimming pared 2 bases from V and 0 bases from J, leaving 12 bases between. The CDR3 is 16 residues long. Germline V gene data show CDR1 as SGHRS and CDR2 as YFSETQ. CDR3 DNA: TGCGCCAGCAGCTTCCTCGGGGGCAGCTCCTACAATGAGCAGTTCTTC. Its translation: CASSFLGGSSYNEQFF.

This clone was counted between two and nine times. The chain couples TRBV6-1 to TRBJ2-3, with D hard to call. Germline CDR1 and CDR2: MNHNS and SASEGT. This CDR3 contains 14 residues. Trimming took off 8 bases at V and 0 bases at J, with 12 bases between the two ends. CDR3 DNA: TGTGCCAGCGTCCCTCCTGCTAGCACAGATACGCAGTATTTT. It codes for CASVPPASTDTQYF.

The chain combines TRBV4-1 with TRBJ1-3; D is unclear. CDR3 length: 15 residues. V lost 4 bases to trimming and J lost 1 base, with 11 bases between them. Germline V gene lookup returns CDR1 MGHRA and CDR2 YSYEKL. In nucleotides, the CDR3 is TGCGCCAGCAGCCCAGTTCGGGGATCTGGAAACACCATATATTTT. Its protein product is CASSPVRGSGNTIYF.

The chain joins TRBV6-1 to TRBJ1-1; D is undetermined. The CDR3 covers 13 residues. Trimming took 3 bases from V and 6 from J, leaving 11 bases between them. Germline V gene lookup returns CDR1 MNHNS and CDR2 SASEGT. The CDR3 coding sequence is TGTGCCAGCAGTGACCCTCCGACCCCTGAAGCTTTCTTT. This sequence encodes CASSDPPTPEAFF.

The gene calls are TRBV4-3 and TRBJ2-7; D perhaps matches TRBD1 (7 bases). Looked up from germline, CDR1 is LGHNA and CDR2 is YSLEER. With 1 base removed from V and 3 bases from J, the gap between germline ends came to 16 bases. The CDR3 is 16 residues long. CDR3 amino acids: CASSQGYRGGFYEQYF. Here the CDR3 DNA reads TGCGCCAGCAGCCAAGGGTACAGGGGAGGCTTCTACGAGCAGTACTTC.

This clone was counted only a few times. The rearrangement links TRBV4-1 to TRBJ2-7; D is unclear. Germline loops: CDR1 MGHRA, CDR2 YSYEKL. The CDR3 contains 15 residues. Between the trimmed V and J ends, which lost 0 bases and 0 bases, there was a span of 9 bases. CDR3 DNA: TGCGCCAGCAGCCAAGATCCACTCGACTCCTACGAGCAGTACTTC. Translating it yields CASSQDPLDSYEQYF.

This clone qualifies as medium-sized. The V gene is TRBV2, the J gene TRBJ1-1; D uncertain. CDR1 and CDR2 from the germline V gene are SNHLY and FYNNEI. Between the trimmed V and J ends, which lost 3 bases and 1 base, there was a span of 9 bases. The CDR3 sequence is 14 residues long. The DNA for the CDR3 is TGTGCCAGCAGTGACCATCACCCGAACACTGAAGCTTTCTTT. Protein sequence: CASSDHHPNTEAFF.

This sequence joins TRBV6-5 and TRBJ1-5; D gene unclear. V lost 0 bases, J lost 0 bases, and 6 bases lay in between. The V gene's germline CDR1 is MNHEY and CDR2 SVGAGI. The length of the CDR3 is 15 residues. CDR3 DNA sequence: TGTGCCAGCAGTTACTCTGGAGGTAGCAATCAGCCCCAGCATTTT. It yields the protein CASSYSGGSNQPQHF.

The chain recombines TRBV27 with TRBJ2-1; 14 bases fit TRBD2. The CDR3 covers 16 residues. J gave up 9 bases and V 5 bases, and 9 bases lay outside the gene matches. Germline-derived CDR1 and CDR2 are MNHEY and SMNVEV (reference sequence). The CDR3 loop reads CASSPSGLAGGAEQFF. The CDR3 DNA reads as TGTGCCAGCAGTCCCTCTGGACTAGCGGGAGGTGCTGAGCAGTTCTTC.

The genes are TRBV25-1 and TRBJ1-2, with D unclear. The germline V gene encodes CDR1 MGHDK and CDR2 SYGVNS. The CDR3 runs to 13 residues. The V and J ends lost 2 bases and 4 bases respectively, with 8 bases between them. CDR3 loop: CASSEGNSYGYTF. The CDR3 DNA follows: TGTGCCAGCAGTGAAGGGAACTCCTATGGCTACACCTTC.

The V and J genes are TRBV28 and TRBJ2-3; possibly TRBD1 for D (6 bases). CDR1 and CDR2 (germline): MDHEN, SYDVKM. Deletions cut 8 bases from V and 3 bases from J, with 15 bases between. This CDR3 has 14 residues. CDR3 protein: CASGNRVSTDTQYF. CDR3 sequence (DNA): TGTGCCAGCGGCAACAGGGTCTCTACAGATACGCAGTATTTT.

V gene TRBV20-1 combines with J gene TRBJ1-5; no clear D gene. The CDR3 is made up of 11 amino acids. Between the trimmed V and J ends, which lost 4 bases and 2 bases, there was a span of 3 bases. CDR1 and CDR2 (germline): DFQATT, SNEGSKA (reference sequence). CDR3 nucleotide sequence: TGCAGTGCTAAAGGCAATCAGCCCCAGCATTTT. Translating gives CSAKGNQPQHF.

The chain employs TRBV15 and TRBJ2-7; tentative D call: TRBD2 (5 bases). Germline CDR1 is LNHNV and CDR2 is YYDKDF (reference sequence). The CDR3 runs to 15 residues. V was pared by 5 bases and J by 0 bases, with 14 bases between. Written as DNA, the CDR3 is TGTGCCACCAGCCCCCGAGGCCTAGCCTCCTACGAGCAGTACTTC. This gives the protein CATSPRGLASYEQYF.

The chain employs TRBV7-2 and TRBJ1-5; 7 positions agree with TRBD1. CDR3 length: 16 amino acids. J was trimmed by 3 bases and V by 1 base; bases with no gene match: 6. Looked up from germline, CDR1 is SGHTA and CDR2 is FQGNSA. For the CDR3, the DNA is TGTGCCAGCAGCTTAGTATCGGGACAGCACAATCAGCCCCAGCATTTT. Its protein is CASSLVSGQHNQPQHF.

J is TRBJ2-7 and V is TRBV6-1; D is undetermined. Germline loops: CDR1 MNHNS, CDR2 SASEGT. V was trimmed by 3 bases and J by 6 bases, leaving 12 bases between them. This CDR3 is built from 13 residues. The CDR3 region has the DNA TGTGCCAGCAGTGAGACCAAGTCCAGCGAGCAGTACTTC. This translates into CASSETKSSEQYF.